This T cell receptor (beta chain) was observed in a study of post-analysis software for immune sequencing data. Study results and limitations: Patients used a handful of TRBV segments, including TRBV5-6, TRBV5-1 and TRBV20-1, more often than controls.

With V trimmed by 6 bases and J by 3 bases, 9 bases remained unmatched. CDR1 MNHEY and CDR2 SVGEGT come from the germline V gene. The CDR3 extends over 16 amino acids. This clonotype has more than one count but fewer than ten. The antigen remains unidentified. Prepared libraries of TCR beta cDNA carried unique molecular identifiers. In TCRdb, the PCR reads were re-called with MiXCR into one record per CDR3 protein. The sample has approximately 460,000 distinct CDR3 sequences; roughly 45% are singletons. The chain uses TRBV6-2 or TRBV6-3 and TRBJ2-1; 9 bases are a match to TRBD2. The sequence came from a girl under 18 with multiple sclerosis. Material for sequencing was blood. The CDR3 nucleotides are TGTGCCAGCAGGGGCGGACTAGCGCGACACTACAATGAGCAGTTCTTC. Amino acids: CASRGGLARHYNEQFF.